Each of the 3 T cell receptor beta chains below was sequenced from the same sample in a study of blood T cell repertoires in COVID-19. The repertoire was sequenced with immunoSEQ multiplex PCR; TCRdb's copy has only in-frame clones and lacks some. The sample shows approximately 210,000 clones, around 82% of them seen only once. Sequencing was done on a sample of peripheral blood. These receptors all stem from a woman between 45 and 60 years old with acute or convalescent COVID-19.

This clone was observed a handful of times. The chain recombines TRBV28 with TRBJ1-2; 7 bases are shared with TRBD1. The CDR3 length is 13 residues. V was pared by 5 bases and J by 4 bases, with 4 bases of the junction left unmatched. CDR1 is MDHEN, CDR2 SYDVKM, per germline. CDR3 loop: CASSPTGTYGYTF. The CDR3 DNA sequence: TGTGCCAGCAGTCCGACAGGGACCTATGGCTACACCTTC.

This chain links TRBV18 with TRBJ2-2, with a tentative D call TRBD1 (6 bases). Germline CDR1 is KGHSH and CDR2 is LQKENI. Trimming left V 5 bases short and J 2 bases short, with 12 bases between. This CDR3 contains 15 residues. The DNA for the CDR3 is TGTGCCAGCTCAAGGGGGAACCCTAACACCGGGGAGCTGTTTTTT. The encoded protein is CASSRGNPNTGELFF.

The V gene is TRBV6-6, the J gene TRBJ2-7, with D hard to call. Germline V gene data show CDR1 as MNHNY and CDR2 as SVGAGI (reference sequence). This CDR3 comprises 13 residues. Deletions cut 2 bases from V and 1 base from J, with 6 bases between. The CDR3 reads CASSYTESYEQYF. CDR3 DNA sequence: TGTGCCAGCAGTTACACGGAGTCCTACGAGCAGTACTTC.